These 32 T cell receptor beta chains were all obtained from the same sample, sequenced in a study of blood T cell repertoires in COVID-19. Clones were sequenced by immunoSEQ multiplex PCR, and TCRdb holds only the in-frame ones, with some missing. The table lists 150,000 to 200,000 clones, over 70% of them singletons, with around a sixth in the top ten. The sample consisted of peripheral blood. These receptors all stem from a man aged 60 to 69 with active or convalescent COVID-19.

The rearrangement uses TRBV6-5 and TRBJ2-3, with 9 bases fitting TRBD1. Germline values: CDR1 MNHEY, CDR2 SVGAGI. The J segment lost 4 bases and the V segment lost 4 bases, leaving 6 bases of the junction unmatched. The CDR3 extends over 15 amino acids. The CDR3 nucleotides read TGTGCCAGCAGTTCCTCGACAGGGGGTTCAGATACGCAGTATTTT. Amino acids: CASSSSTGGSDTQYF.

Only one count was recorded for this clone. This chain joins TRBV29-1 and TRBJ1-4, with D perhaps TRBD1 (6 bases). Deletions cut 0 bases from V and 11 bases from J, with 10 bases between. Germline CDR1 and CDR2: SQVTM and ANQGSEA. The CDR3 is made up of 12 amino acids. The CDR3 loop is CSVEEYQGKLFF. In nucleotides, the CDR3 is TGCAGCGTTGAAGAATATCAGGGGAAACTGTTTTTT.

The chain has TRBV6-5 and TRBJ2-1; TRBD2 matches at 7 bases. CDR3 length: 15 residues. Trimming cost V 4 bases and J 6 bases; bases outside gene matches: 9. Germline V gene sequence: CDR1 MNHEY, CDR2 SVGAGI. CDR3 DNA: TGTGCCAGCAGTTCCGGACTAGAGGCGATCAATGAGCAGTTCTTC. This codes for CASSSGLEAINEQFF.

The chain recombines TRBV20-1 with TRBJ2-2; the match to TRBD2 covers 12 bases. CDR3 length: 18 amino acids. Germline CDR1 DFQATT, CDR2 SNEGSKA (reference sequence). V trimming: 3 bases; J trimming: 4 bases; junction bases outside the gene matches: 12. CDR3 DNA sequence: TGCAGTGCTAGTTTAAGGACTAGCGGGATTTTAACCACCGGGGAGCTGTTTTTT. This gives the protein CSASLRTSGILTTGELFF.

This chain connects TRBV5-1 to TRBJ1-1, with TRBD1 matching over 10 bases. Germline values: CDR1 SGHRS, CDR2 YFSETQ. Losses at the gene ends were 4 bases for V and 1 base for J; bases not matched to a gene: 7. The CDR3 is 16 amino acids. CDR3 DNA sequence: TGCGCCAGCAGCCCCCGAGGACAGGGGGGGAACACTGAAGCTTTCTTT. It codes for CASSPRGQGGNTEAFF.

The J gene is TRBJ2-5, the V gene TRBV11-1; 7 bases are shared with TRBD1. Per germline, CDR1 SGHAT and CDR2 FQDESV (reference sequence). The CDR3 contains 13 residues. V trimming: 5 bases; J trimming: 6 bases; junction bases outside the gene matches: 6. CDR3 sequence (DNA): TGTGCCAGCAGCCCCAGGGGGATGCAGACCCAGTACTTC. Amino acids: CASSPRGMQTQYF. Together with reference TRBV11-1 and TRBJ2-5, the CDR3 gives the full variable domain: EAEVAQSPRYKITEKSQAVAFWCDPISGHATLYWYRQILGQGPELLVQFQDESVVDDSQLPKDRFSAERLKGVDSTLKIQPAELGDSAMYLCASSPRGMQTQYFGPGTRLLVL.

At least ten counts were recorded for this clone. The chain recombines TRBV10-3 with TRBJ2-1; TRBD2 aligns across 14 bases. After removal of 7 bases from V and 4 bases from J, the junction contained 6 bases not matched to a gene. Per germline, CDR1 ENHRY and CDR2 SYGVKD. The CDR3 is 16 residues long. CDR3 sequence reads: CAITPGTSGRYNEQFF. The CDR3 coding sequence is TGTGCCATCACACCAGGGACTAGCGGGAGATACAATGAGCAGTTCTTC.

The chain employs TRBV28 and TRBJ1-2; no definite D call. CDR1 and CDR2 from the germline V gene are MDHEN and SYDVKM. The CDR3 runs 12 residues. Trimming cost V 3 bases and J 4 bases, with 6 bases left between them. The CDR3 DNA is TGTGCCAGCAGTTTCCGGTCCTATGGCTACACCTTC. Translated, it gives CASSFRSYGYTF.

The CDR3 sequence: CASRSGTYNTEAFF. DNA for the CDR3: TGTGCCAGCAGGTCCGGGACATATAACACTGAAGCTTTCTTT. This rearrangement joins TRBV6-5 to TRBJ1-1, with a tentative D call TRBD1 (6 bases). In germline, CDR1 is MNHEY, CDR2 SVGAGI. V was trimmed by 6 bases and J by 2 bases, leaving 13 bases between them. CDR3 length equals 14 residues.

The chain recombines TRBV6-2 or TRBV6-3 with TRBJ2-3; TRBD1 matches at 8 bases. J lost 3 bases, V lost 5 bases, and 7 bases had no gene match. Germline-derived CDR1 and CDR2 are MNHEY and SVGEGT. This CDR3 comprises 15 residues. The DNA for the CDR3 is TGTGCCAGCAGTAATCCGGGACAGGTTACAGATACGCAGTATTTT. The encoded protein is CASSNPGQVTDTQYF.

The chain employs TRBV5-1 and TRBJ1-6, with unresolved D. The CDR3 contains 15 residues. V dropped 2 bases and J dropped 8 bases, with 14 bases sitting between them. Per germline, CDR1 SGHRS and CDR2 YFSETQ. This CDR3 is CASSFAGGRDSPLHF. Here the CDR3 DNA reads TGCGCCAGCAGCTTCGCGGGTGGAAGGGATTCACCCCTCCACTTT.

This chain joins TRBV10-3 and TRBJ2-5; TRBD1 matches 8 bases. Per germline, CDR1 ENHRY and CDR2 SYGVKD. Trimming removed 4 bases from V and 5 bases from J; junction bases left unmatched: 6. The CDR3 spans 14 residues. Here the CDR3 reads CAISGTGGGETQYF. The CDR3, as DNA: TGTGCCATCAGTGGAACAGGGGGAGGCGAGACCCAGTACTTC.

The chain employs TRBV7-6 and TRBJ2-7; D remains ambiguous. Trimming pared 5 bases from V and 2 bases from J, leaving 16 bases between. CDR1 and CDR2 from the germline V gene are SGHVS and FNYEAQ. The CDR3 has 15 amino acids. The CDR3: CASSPDQARAYEQYF. In nucleotides, the CDR3 is TGTGCCAGCAGCCCCGATCAAGCCCGAGCCTACGAGCAGTACTTC.

This clone was seen a single time. The chain recombines TRBV13 with TRBJ1-2; 8 bases are a match to TRBD1. The germline V gene encodes CDR1 PRHDT and CDR2 FYEKMQ (reference sequence). The CDR3 spans 15 residues. Germline trimming cut 0 bases from V and 8 bases from J; bases unmatched to any gene: 8. The CDR3: CASSLGAGGFWGYTF. The CDR3 bases are TGTGCCAGCAGCTTAGGTGCAGGGGGCTTCTGGGGCTACACCTTC.

The genes are TRBV5-6 and TRBJ1-2, with D possibly TRBD1 on 5 matching bases. The CDR3 consists of 15 residues. Deletions cut 6 bases from V and 1 base from J, with 16 bases between. Germline V gives CDR1 SGHDT, CDR2 YYEEEE. The DNA of the CDR3 is TGTGCCAGCACCCTTAGGGGTTACCTTAACTATGGCTACACCTTC. Translating it yields CASTLRGYLNYGYTF.

The chain couples TRBV6-5 to TRBJ1-1, with a weak D call TRBD1 (6 bases). This CDR3 spans 13 amino acids. CDR1 is MNHEY and CDR2 is SVGAGI in the germline V gene. The ends were cut back, 3 bases at V and 7 bases at J, with 12 bases in the middle. Here the CDR3 reads CASSYRRGDEAFF. As DNA, the CDR3 is TGTGCCAGCAGTTATCGCAGGGGTGATGAAGCTTTCTTT.

The gene calls are TRBV5-1 and TRBJ2-3, with TRBD1 matching 7 bases. This CDR3 contains 15 residues. After removal of 4 bases from V and 1 base from J, the junction contained 6 bases not matched to a gene. Germline V lookup: CDR1 SGHRS, CDR2 YFSETQ. The CDR3 DNA sequence: TGCGCCAGCAGCCCCCAGGGGGTCGGCACAGATACGCAGTATTTT. Protein product: CASSPQGVGTDTQYF. The full variable domain, with the rest looked up from reference TRBV5-1 and TRBJ2-3, is KAGVTQTPRYLIKTRGQQVTLSCSPISGHRSVSWYQQTPGQGLQFLFEYFSETQRNKGNFPGRFSGRQFSNSRSEMNVSTLELGDSALYLCASSPQGVGTDTQYFGPGTRLTVL.

The chain carries TRBV7-9 and TRBJ2-7, with 7 bases that match TRBD2. V dropped 1 base and J dropped 3; count of bases not matched to a gene: 6. The length of the CDR3 is 15 residues. Looked up from germline, CDR1 is SEHNR and CDR2 is FQNEAQ (reference sequence). CDR3 sequence (DNA): TGTGCCAGCAGCTTAGTGCCTAGCGGACTCTACGAGCAGTACTTC. Translating it yields CASSLVPSGLYEQYF.

This chain connects TRBV7-2 to TRBJ2-5, with TRBD1 matching 8 bases. Germline V CDR1 and CDR2: SGHTA, FQGNSA. V lost 5 bases to trimming and J lost 5 bases; unmatched junction nucleotides: 10. The CDR3 has 15 residues. The CDR3: CASSPRSGGRETQYF. The CDR3 region has the DNA TGTGCCAGCAGCCCCCGCTCAGGGGGCCGGGAGACCCAGTACTTC.

Regarding this clone: Within the sample, other DNA sequences also encode this same CDR3. The chain joins TRBV29-1 to TRBJ1-2; D not certain. CDR1 and CDR2 from the germline V gene are SQVTM and ANQGSEA. This CDR3 region has 11 residues. Between the trimmed V and J ends, which lost 3 bases and 4 bases, there was a span of 6 bases. The CDR3 DNA sequence: TGCAGCGTTGAGGAGGGCTATGGCTACACCTTC. Protein sequence: CSVEEGYGYTF.

The chain carries TRBV18 and TRBJ1-3; possible D gene TRBD1, 5 bases. Trimming removed 6 bases at V and 0 bases at J, with 12 bases between. CDR3 length equals 15 residues. Germline V gene lookup returns CDR1 KGHSH and CDR2 LQKENI. CDR3 protein: CASSLQGSSGNTIYF. Here the CDR3 DNA reads TGTGCCAGCTCGCTTCAGGGAAGCTCTGGAAACACCATATATTTT.

This clone was detected only a few times. The chain joins TRBV20-1 to TRBJ1-1; no clear D gene. Germline V gives CDR1 DFQATT, CDR2 SNEGSKA (reference sequence). This CDR3 spans 11 amino acids. V lost 3 bases, J lost 7 bases, and 9 bases lay in between. This CDR3 reads CSARKSFEAFF. CDR3 sequence (DNA): TGCAGTGCTAGGAAGAGTTTTGAAGCTTTCTTT.

Worth noting for this clone: The sample has other DNA sequences that encode this CDR3 too. The chain carries TRBV19 and TRBJ2-6, with a possible D match to TRBD1 (5 bases). V dropped 6 bases and J dropped 2 bases, with 8 bases sitting between them. The germline V gene has CDR1 LNHDA and CDR2 SQIVND (reference sequence). CDR3 length: 14 residues. CDR3 DNA sequence: TGTGCCAGTAGCCCCAGGGCTGGGGCCAACGTCCTGACTTTC. It is translated as CASSPRAGANVLTF.

This rearrangement joins TRBV19 to TRBJ2-7, with D unclear. Trimming shortened V by 4 bases and J by 0 bases, and 7 bases separated the two germline ends. The CDR3 is 13 residues long. Germline lookup yields CDR1 LNHDA and CDR2 SQIVND (reference sequence). The CDR3 is CASSNTASYEQYF. The DNA of the CDR3 is TGTGCCAGTAGTAATACTGCCTCCTACGAGCAGTACTTC.

This clone occurred once. The V and J genes are TRBV18 and TRBJ2-1, with TRBD2 as a possible D gene (6 bases). V was trimmed by 5 bases and J by 3 bases, leaving 8 bases between them. This CDR3 has 13 residues. Germline CDR1 reads KGHSH; CDR2 reads LQKENI. The CDR3 sequence is CASSEGLYNEQFF. The DNA for the CDR3 is TGTGCCAGCTCAGAGGGACTCTACAATGAGCAGTTCTTC.

The chain carries TRBV18 and TRBJ2-1; 7 nucleotides line up with TRBD2. J was trimmed by 3 bases and V by 7 bases; bases with no gene match: 9. The CDR3 is 15 residues long. Germline values: CDR1 KGHSH, CDR2 LQKENI. The DNA for the CDR3 is TGTGCCAGCTTACTCTCTGCGGGAGACTACAATGAGCAGTTCTTC. Amino acid sequence: CASLLSAGDYNEQFF.

In its sample, this clone was seen once. The chain joins TRBV5-5 to TRBJ1-5, with D possibly matching TRBD1 (5 bases). This CDR3 is built from 15 residues. Per the germline V gene, CDR1 is SGHKS and CDR2 is YYEKEE (reference sequence). V was pared by 3 bases and J by 5 bases, with 15 bases between. The CDR3 reads CASSSRDWGDQPQHF. The CDR3 nucleotides are TGTGCCAGCAGCTCCAGGGATTGGGGGGATCAGCCCCAGCATTTT.

The rearrangement joins TRBV28 to TRBJ1-6, with a weak D call TRBD1 (6 bases). The length of the CDR3 is 16 residues. V was cut by 4 bases and J by 5 bases, with 15 bases left in between. From germline, CDR1 is MDHEN and CDR2 SYDVKM. Written as DNA, the CDR3 is TGTGCCAGCAGTTCTGTAGGACAGCTCAATAATTCACCCCTCCACTTT. Its translation is CASSSVGQLNNSPLHF. The complete variable domain, with remaining parts taken from reference TRBV28 and TRBJ1-6, reads DVKVTQSSRYLVKRTGEKVFLECVQDMDHENMFWYRQDPGLGLRLIYFSYDVKMKEKGDIPEGYSVSREKKERFSLILESASTNQTSMYLCASSSVGQLNNSPLHFGNGTRLTVT.

J is TRBJ2-1 and V is TRBV12-5, with 11 positions matching TRBD2. The CDR3 runs 16 residues. V lost 4 bases, J lost 4 bases, and 6 bases stayed unmatched. Germline V gives CDR1 LGHNT, CDR2 FRNRAP. In DNA, the CDR3 is TGTGCTAGTGGTTCAACCGGGACTAGCGGTTACAATGAGCAGTTCTTC. Its protein is CASGSTGTSGYNEQFF. The whole variable domain, remainder taken from reference TRBV12-5 and TRBJ2-1, is DARVTQTPRHKVTEMGQEVTMRCQPILGHNTVFWYRQTMMQGLELLAYFRNRAPLDDSGMPKDRFSAEMPDATLATLKIQPSEPRDSAVYFCASGSTGTSGYNEQFFGPGTRLTVL.

The chain couples TRBV5-1 to TRBJ2-1, with TRBD2 matching over 14 bases. This CDR3 region has 16 residues. J gave up 8 bases and V 0 bases, and 4 bases lay outside the gene matches. Germline V gene lookup returns CDR1 SGHRS and CDR2 YFSETQ. The CDR3: CASSLVGLAGVHEQFF. In nucleotides, the CDR3 is TGCGCCAGCAGCTTGGTGGGACTAGCGGGAGTTCATGAGCAGTTCTTC.

The J gene is TRBJ1-2, the V gene TRBV7-2; D might be TRBD1 (5 bases). This CDR3 has 15 residues. Germline V gene data show CDR1 as SGHTA and CDR2 as FQGNSA. With 5 bases removed from V and 5 bases from J, the gap between germline ends came to 18 bases. The CDR3 DNA follows: TGTGCCAGCAGCCCGGGGGTCACGAGGGGATATGGCTACACCTTC. Its translation is CASSPGVTRGYGYTF.

This sequence joins TRBV18 and TRBJ2-7, with 13 bases lining up with TRBD2. The ends lost 5 bases at V and 3 bases at J; junction bases unmatched: 10. Germline V gives CDR1 KGHSH, CDR2 LQKENI. The CDR3 loop spans 17 amino acids. CDR3 nucleotides: TGTGCCAGCTCATCGGGACTAGCGGGAAAAAGGGACTACGAGCAGTACTTC. It encodes CASSSGLAGKRDYEQYF.